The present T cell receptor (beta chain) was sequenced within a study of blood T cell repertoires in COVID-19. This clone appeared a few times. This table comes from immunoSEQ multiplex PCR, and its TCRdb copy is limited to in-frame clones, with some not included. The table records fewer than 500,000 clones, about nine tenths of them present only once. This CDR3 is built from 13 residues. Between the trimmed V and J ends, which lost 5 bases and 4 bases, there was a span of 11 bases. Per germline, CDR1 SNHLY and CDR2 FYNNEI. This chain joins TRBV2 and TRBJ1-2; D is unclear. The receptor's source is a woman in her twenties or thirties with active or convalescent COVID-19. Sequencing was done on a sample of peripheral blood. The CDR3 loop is CASSNTVSYGYTF. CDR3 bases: TGTGCCAGCAGTAATACAGTTAGCTATGGCTACACCTTC.